The 2 T cell receptor beta chains given below trace back to one sample, sequenced in a study of blood T cell repertoires in COVID-19. Sequencing was performed with immunoSEQ multiplex PCR; in TCRdb, only in-frame clones are kept and a portion is missing. The table lists fewer than 250,000 clones, roughly 84% of them singletons. The sequencing sample was made of peripheral blood. These receptors all come from a woman of 80 years or more with COVID-19, enrolled during active disease.

The V gene is TRBV19, the J gene TRBJ2-1, with a weak D call TRBD2 (5 bases). The V end lost 5 bases, the J end lost 0 bases, and 8 bases lay between the germline ends. Looked up from germline, CDR1 is LNHDA and CDR2 is SQIVND (reference sequence). The CDR3 consists of 14 residues. CDR3 residues: CASSGGLSYNEQFF. Here the CDR3 DNA reads TGTGCCAGTAGTGGAGGCCTCTCCTACAATGAGCAGTTCTTC.

The V call is TRBV6-2 or TRBV6-3, the J call TRBJ2-2; D remains unclear. This CDR3 is built from 17 residues. In germline, CDR1 is MNHEY, CDR2 SVGEGT. V was clipped by 5 bases and J by 2 bases, with 18 bases between them. In nucleotides, the CDR3 is TGTGCCAGCAGTCGTGATGGGCAGGCCCTTAACACCGGGGAGCTGTTTTTT. It is translated as CASSRDGQALNTGELFF.